The 29 T cell receptor beta chains below were found in one sample sequenced in a study of T cell clonotyping in hematopoietic cell transplantation. Clones were read by immunoSEQ multiplex PCR, and TCRdb kept only the in-frame ones, dropping some. The table records around 5,900 clones, 65% to 70% of them present only once. This specimen was PBMCs, taken 180 days after allogeneic stem cell transplant. The receptors shown here come from a male patient aged 50 or older who had an allogeneic stem cell transplant from an unrelated donor, so the T cells may come from the graft donor. Some clones in this sample may be carry-over from other donors' samples.

The rearrangement links TRBV6-5 to TRBJ1-1; D uncertain. The CDR3 extends over 11 amino acids. CDR1 MNHEY and CDR2 SVGAGI come from the germline V gene. The V end was cut by 5 bases, the J end by 1 base, with 2 bases between. The CDR3 protein is CASSRNTEAFF. The DNA for the CDR3 is TGTGCCAGCAGTAGGAACACTGAAGCTTTCTTT.

The V gene is TRBV4-2, the J gene TRBJ1-5; the D is unclear. CDR1 LGHNA and CDR2 YNFKEQ come from the germline V gene. V was cut by 1 base and J by 1 base, with 5 bases left in between. CDR3 length: 14 residues. Here the CDR3 reads CASSQGGSNQPQHF. For the CDR3, the DNA is TGTGCCAGCAGCCAAGGGGGAAGCAATCAGCCCCAGCATTTT.

This clone counts as medium-sized (0.01 to 0.1%). This chain uses TRBV27 with TRBJ1-2, with 7 nucleotides matching TRBD1. V shed 4 bases, J shed 8 bases, and the junction held 10 bases outside the gene matches. Germline lookup yields CDR1 MNHEY and CDR2 SMNVEV (reference sequence). The CDR3 totals 14 residues. This CDR3 is CASSSLTGLGGYTF. CDR3 nucleotide sequence: TGTGCCAGCAGTTCCTTGACAGGGCTAGGCGGCTACACCTTC.

The J gene is TRBJ1-2, the V gene TRBV13; D not resolved. Trimming removed 2 bases at V and 0 bases at J, with 1 base between. The CDR3 sequence is 12 residues long. CDR1 and CDR2 from the germline V gene are PRHDT and FYEKMQ (reference sequence). This CDR3 is CASSLSNYGYTF. CDR3 coding DNA: TGTGCCAGCAGCTTATCTAACTATGGCTACACCTTC.

The V gene is TRBV7-9, the J gene TRBJ1-1, with D unresolved. The germline V gene has CDR1 SEHNR and CDR2 FQNEAQ (reference sequence). V lost 4 bases, J lost 5 bases, and 14 bases lay in between. CDR3 size: 14 residues. The CDR3 loop is CASSSKGLGTEAFF. CDR3 sequence (DNA): TGTGCCAGCAGCTCGAAGGGTCTGGGGACTGAAGCTTTCTTT.

In its sample, this clone is medium-sized. V is TRBV4-3 and J is TRBJ1-2; a possible D gene is TRBD1 (6 bases). Trimming cost V 0 bases and J 5 bases, with 10 bases left between them. The length of the CDR3 is 14 residues. CDR1 is LGHNA, CDR2 YSLEER, per germline. In DNA form, the CDR3 reads TGCGCCAGCAGCCAAGAGACAGGATTATATGGCTACACCTTC. Translating gives CASSQETGLYGYTF.

The chain employs TRBV9 and TRBJ1-1; a weak D match, TRBD1 (5 bases). This CDR3 has 15 residues. Trimming left V 0 bases short and J 5 bases short, with 14 bases between. Looked up from germline, CDR1 is SGDLS and CDR2 is YYNGEE. CDR3 in DNA: TGTGCCAGCAGCGTAGCACAGGTAGGGGATACTGAAGCTTTCTTT. Translating gives CASSVAQVGDTEAFF.

The sample holds one count of this clone. J is TRBJ2-2 and V is TRBV11-3; 9 nucleotides line up with TRBD1. The CDR3 runs 17 residues. Germline loops: CDR1 SGHNT, CDR2 YENEEA. V dropped 5 bases and J dropped 1; count of bases not matched to a gene: 8. For the CDR3, the DNA is TGTGCCAGCAGCCACGGACTGGGACAGGGGAACACCGGGGAGCTGTTTTTT. Translation gives CASSHGLGQGNTGELFF.

The chain carries TRBV28 and TRBJ2-7; no firm D call. The CDR3 covers 15 residues. V dropped 2 bases and J dropped 0 bases, with 11 bases sitting between them. The germline gives CDR1 MDHEN, CDR2 SYDVKM. CDR3 DNA sequence: TGTGCCAGCAGTTTACTCCCAGCGAGCTCCTACGAGCAGTACTTC. Encoded protein: CASSLLPASSYEQYF.

The gene calls are TRBV28 and TRBJ1-3; D may be TRBD1 (5 bases). The ends were cut back, 3 bases at V and 4 bases at J, with 10 bases in the middle. Germline CDR1 is MDHEN and CDR2 is SYDVKM. The CDR3 covers 14 residues. The CDR3 reads CASSFRGYGNTIYF. The CDR3 coding sequence is TGTGCCAGCAGTTTTCGGGGGTACGGAAACACCATATATTTT.

The J gene is TRBJ2-1, the V gene TRBV9; perhaps TRBD1 as D (6 bases). Looked up from germline, CDR1 is SGDLS and CDR2 is YYNGEE. This CDR3 comprises 12 residues. V lost 4 bases to trimming and J lost 8 bases, with 10 bases between them. The CDR3 loop reads CASSPGGYEQFF. As DNA, the CDR3 is TGTGCCAGCAGCCCTGGGGGCTATGAGCAGTTCTTC.

This rearrangement joins TRBV5-1 to TRBJ2-5; D gene unclear. Trimming left V 1 base short and J 1 base short, with 11 bases between. Germline V lookup: CDR1 SGHRS, CDR2 YFSETQ. The CDR3 loop spans 15 amino acids. The CDR3 reads CASSLLGGVQETQYF. DNA of the CDR3: TGCGCCAGCAGCTTGCTAGGCGGAGTCCAAGAGACCCAGTACTTC.

The chain links TRBV7-8 to TRBJ2-2; TRBD2 matches 12 bases. Germline CDR1 SGHVS, CDR2 FQNEAQ. This CDR3 region has 17 residues. After removal of 3 bases from V and 6 bases from J, the junction contained 8 bases not matched to a gene. CDR3 residues: CASSLVATSGSPGELFF. The CDR3 nucleotides are TGTGCCAGCAGCTTGGTTGCGACTAGCGGGAGCCCCGGGGAGCTGTTTTTT. The complete variable domain, with remaining parts taken from reference TRBV7-8 and TRBJ2-2, reads GAGVSQSPRYKVAKRGQDVALRCDPISGHVSLFWYQQALGQGPEFLTYFQNEAQLDKSGLPSDRFFAERPEGSVSTLKIQRTQQEDSAVYLCASSLVATSGSPGELFFGEGSRLTVL.

This clone was recorded a few times. The chain uses TRBV18 and TRBJ1-5; 7 bases align to TRBD1. The V and J ends lost 1 base and 9 bases, in that order; junction bases with no gene match: 9. The CDR3 runs to 15 residues. Germline CDR1 and CDR2: KGHSH and LQKENI. CDR3 DNA sequence: TGTGCCAGCTCACCACAAGGGACAGCCTATCCGCCCCAGCATTTT. It translates to CASSPQGTAYPPQHF. Filled out from reference TRBV18 and TRBJ1-5, the complete variable domain reads NAGVMQNPRHLVRRRGQEARLRCSPMKGHSHVYWYRQLPEEGLKFMVYLQKENIIDESGMPKERFSAEFPKEGPSILRIQQVVRGDSAAYFCASSPQGTAYPPQHFGDGTRLSIL.

This clone was detected a few times. The chain uses TRBV2 and TRBJ1-4; D is undetermined. V lost 8 bases to trimming and J lost 0 bases, with 10 bases between them. Germline V gene lookup returns CDR1 SNHLY and CDR2 FYNNEI. This CDR3 spans 14 amino acids. The CDR3 reads CASGGPTTNEKLFF. For the CDR3, the DNA is TGTGCCAGCGGAGGACCAACAACTAATGAAAAACTGTTTTTT.

There are a few counts of this clone. DNA for the CDR3: TGTGCCAGTAGTCCGGGATATAATAGGGGAGAGACCCAGTACTTC. It translates to CASSPGYNRGETQYF. J is TRBJ2-5 and V is TRBV19, with D perhaps being TRBD1 or TRBD2 (5 bases each). Trimming removed 5 bases at V and 4 bases at J, with 17 bases between. The CDR3 contains 15 residues. Germline-derived CDR1 and CDR2 are LNHDA and SQIVND (reference sequence).

This clone was detected once. The V call is TRBV19, the J call TRBJ1-2, with a possible D match to TRBD1 (6 bases). This CDR3 region has 13 residues. The V end was cut by 1 base, the J end by 4 bases, with 7 bases between. Germline CDR1 is LNHDA and CDR2 is SQIVND (reference sequence). As DNA, the CDR3 is TGTGCCAGTAGTATAGGCAGGGGCTATGGCTACACCTTC. It encodes CASSIGRGYGYTF.

The V call is TRBV9, the J call TRBJ1-2; D not resolved. The V end lost 0 bases, the J end lost 4 bases, and 10 bases lay between the germline ends. Germline V CDR1 and CDR2: SGDLS, YYNGEE. The CDR3 is 14 amino acids. CDR3 coding DNA: TGTGCCAGCAGCGTAGACCCGGGTTCCTATGGCTACACCTTC. It yields the protein CASSVDPGSYGYTF.

V usage is TRBV30 and J usage is TRBJ1-4; D not certain. CDR1 and CDR2 from the germline V gene are GTSNPN and SVGIG (reference sequence). V was clipped by 3 bases and J by 0 bases, with 11 bases between them. This CDR3 contains 15 residues. CDR3 DNA: TGTGCCTGGAGCCCCGAGGGCGCAACTAATGAAAAACTGTTTTTT. Protein: CAWSPEGATNEKLFF.

This chain uses TRBV13 with TRBJ2-2; D is undetermined. V lost 5 bases and J 8 bases, leaving 9 bases between the germline ends. The germline CDR1 and CDR2 sequences are PRHDT and FYEKMQ (reference sequence). This CDR3 has 12 residues. The CDR3: CASSLGRGELFF. The DNA of the CDR3 is TGTGCCAGCAGCCTCGGACGGGGGGAGCTGTTTTTT.

The V call is TRBV27, the J call TRBJ1-5; the D is unclear. CDR3 length: 20 amino acids. V gave up 1 base and J gave up 0 bases, with 22 bases separating them. CDR1 is MNHEY, CDR2 SMNVEV, per germline (reference sequence). CDR3 region: CASSLFPPRPAYDSNQPQHF. The CDR3 DNA reads TGTGCCAGCAGTTTATTTCCCCCGCGCCCGGCGTACGATAGCAATCAGCCCCAGCATTTT.

This clone was recorded a few times. This chain uses TRBV9 with TRBJ2-7, with TRBD1 matching 8 bases. The CDR3 consists of 15 residues. In germline, CDR1 is SGDLS, CDR2 YYNGEE. The J segment lost 7 bases and the V segment lost 0 bases, leaving 9 bases of the junction unmatched. The CDR3 spells CASSVVGQGAEEQYF. CDR3 bases: TGTGCCAGCAGCGTAGTAGGTCAGGGGGCAGAAGAGCAGTACTTC.

CDR3 loop: CASSLGAEETQYF. The DNA for the CDR3 is TGTGCCAGCAGCTTGGGTGCGGAAGAGACCCAGTACTTC. The rearrangement uses TRBV5-4 and TRBJ2-5; D is ambiguous. The germline gives CDR1 SGHNT, CDR2 YYREEE (reference sequence). CDR3 length: 13 amino acids. Trimming stripped 0 bases from V and 3 bases from J, with 6 bases between.

This clone was observed once. J is TRBJ1-2 and V is TRBV11-2, with D maybe TRBD1 (6 bases). With 5 bases removed from V and 8 bases from J, the gap between germline ends came to 12 bases. From germline, CDR1 is SGHAT and CDR2 FQNNGV. CDR3 length equals 12 residues. The chain's CDR3 is CASSTGSRGYTF. The DNA for the CDR3 is TGTGCCAGCAGCACAGGGTCTAGGGGCTACACCTTC. The full variable domain, in which reference TRBV11-2 and TRBJ1-2 provide the parts outside the CDR3, is EAGVAQSPRYKIIEKRQSVAFWCNPISGHATLYWYQQILGQGPKLLIQFQNNGVVDDSQLPKDRFSAERLKGVDSTLKIQPAKLEDSAVYLCASSTGSRGYTFGSGTRLTVV.

J is TRBJ1-2 and V is TRBV30; D is undetermined. Deletions cut 4 bases from V and 5 bases from J, with 14 bases between. Germline CDR1 reads GTSNPN; CDR2 reads SVGIG (reference sequence). This CDR3 is 13 amino acids long. CDR3 protein: CAWNSLRSYGYTF. CDR3 nucleotide sequence: TGTGCCTGGAATTCCTTAAGGAGTTATGGCTACACCTTC.

This clone turned up a few times. This rearrangement joins TRBV6-5 to TRBJ2-2, with a weak D call TRBD1 (7 bases). Germline V lookup: CDR1 MNHEY, CDR2 SVGAGI. Trimming pared 6 bases from V and 5 bases from J, leaving 13 bases between. The CDR3 extends over 14 amino acids. CDR3 sequence (DNA): TGTGCCAGCAGCCAGACAGGGACTACCGGGGAGCTGTTTTTT. Translation gives CASSQTGTTGELFF.

The chain links TRBV19 to TRBJ1-6; 7 nucleotides match TRBD1. V shed 6 bases and J 6 bases; nucleotides not matched to a gene: 5. The germline gives CDR1 LNHDA, CDR2 SQIVND (reference sequence). The CDR3 contains 14 residues. CDR3 loop: CASSPGTANSPLHF. CDR3 nucleotide sequence: TGTGCCAGTAGCCCGGGGACAGCTAATTCACCCCTCCACTTT.

This rearrangement joins TRBV29-1 to TRBJ2-5, with 8 nucleotides matching TRBD1. Losses at the gene ends were 0 bases for V and 5 bases for J; bases not matched to a gene: 14. Germline assignment: CDR1 SQVTM and CDR2 ANQGSEA. The CDR3 consists of 17 residues. The CDR3 is CSVEDQGQDLRIETQYF. The CDR3 bases are TGCAGCGTTGAAGATCAGGGACAGGACCTCAGAATTGAGACCCAGTACTTC.

This clone was counted only a few times. The chain combines TRBV5-1 with TRBJ2-7; 9 bases map to TRBD1. The CDR3 is 15 amino acids. The junction had 3 bases not matched to a gene; V was cut back by 0 bases and J by 2 bases. Germline V gene sequence: CDR1 SGHRS, CDR2 YFSETQ. CDR3 nucleotides: TGCGCCAGCAGCTTGGCGTGGACAGGGGCCTACGAGCAGTACTTC. This encodes CASSLAWTGAYEQYF.